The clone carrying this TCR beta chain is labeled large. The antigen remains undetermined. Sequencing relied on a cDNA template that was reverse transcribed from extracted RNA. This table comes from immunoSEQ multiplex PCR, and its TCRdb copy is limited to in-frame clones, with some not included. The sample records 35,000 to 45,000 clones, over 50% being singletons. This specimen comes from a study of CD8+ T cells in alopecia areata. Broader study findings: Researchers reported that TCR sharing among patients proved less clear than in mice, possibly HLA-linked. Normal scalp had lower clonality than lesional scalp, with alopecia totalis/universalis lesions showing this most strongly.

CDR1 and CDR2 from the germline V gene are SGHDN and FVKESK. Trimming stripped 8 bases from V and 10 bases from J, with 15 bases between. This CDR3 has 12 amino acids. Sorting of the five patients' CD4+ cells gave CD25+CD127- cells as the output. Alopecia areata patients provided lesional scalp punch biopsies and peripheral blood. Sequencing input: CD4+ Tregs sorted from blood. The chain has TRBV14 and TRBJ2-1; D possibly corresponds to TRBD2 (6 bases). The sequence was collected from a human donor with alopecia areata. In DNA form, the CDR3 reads TGTGCCAGCTCCTCGGGCGGGGACGAGCAGTTCTTC. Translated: CASSSGGDEQFF. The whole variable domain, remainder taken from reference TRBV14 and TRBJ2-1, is EAGVTQFPSHSVIEKGQTVTLRCDPISGHDNLYWYRRVMGKEIKFLLHFVKESKQDESGMPNNRFLAERTGGTYSTLKVQPAELEDSGVYFCASSSGGDEQFFGPGTRLTVL.